This T cell receptor beta chain originates from a study of beta chain features in type 1 diabetes. The overall study: Across the samples, 100 million to 130 million sorted cells were examined in total.

By way of CD45RO/CCR7/CD25/CD127/CD95/CD27, the CD4+ regulatory, stem cell-like memory, central memory and naive cells were sorted. The CDR3 extends over 13 amino acids. The germline V and J ends were trimmed by 1 base and 6 bases, with 9 bases remaining between them. Per germline, CDR1 MGHDK and CDR2 SYGVNS. TCRB transcripts that were expressed got sequenced, as all of the isolated RNA had been reverse transcribed. Method: immunoSEQ multiplex PCR; TCRdb's copy keeps in-frame clones and lacks some. The sample yields about 40,000 clones, approximately 53% seen once. This clonotype originated in a woman aged 25 to 45 in good health. The chain recombines TRBV25-1 with TRBJ1-1; D is possibly TRBD1 (6 bases). Sequencing was carried out using stem cell memory CD4+ T cells from blood. The CDR3, as DNA: TGTGCCAGCAGTGAATGGGCAGGGGCTGAAGCTTTCTTT. Its protein product is CASSEWAGAEAFF.